Reported below is one TCR beta chain. This record belongs to a study of blood T cell repertoires in COVID-19. Study as a whole: Samples of COVID-19 (acute and convalescent) were obtained from the United States, Italy and Spain.

The assay was immunoSEQ multiplex PCR, and TCRdb's table has in-frame clones only and misses some. The data hold roughly 66,000 clones, with about nine tenths observed a single time. V was pared by 5 bases and J by 3 bases, with 8 bases of the junction left unmatched. This CDR3 region has 16 residues. Germline-derived CDR1 and CDR2 are MRHNA and SNTAGT. The sample consisted of peripheral blood. This rearrangement joins TRBV6-4 to TRBJ2-1, with 9 bases lining up with TRBD2. This sequence was found in a human donor in a cohort sampled during active COVID-19. Here the CDR3 reads CASSPLAGGGYNEQFF. CDR3 nucleotide sequence: TGTGCCAGCAGTCCACTAGCGGGTGGGGGCTACAATGAGCAGTTCTTC.